This TCR beta chain was sequenced for a study of blood T cell repertoires in COVID-19. CDR3 length: 15 amino acids. V dropped 3 bases and J dropped 7 bases, with 13 bases sitting between them. Germline values: CDR1 SGHTA, CDR2 FQGNSA. Profiling relied on immunoSEQ multiplex PCR, and the TCRdb table lists in-frame clones only, not all of them. The sample lists just over 250,000 clones; around 86% were seen once. J is TRBJ1-6 and V is TRBV7-2, with a weak D call TRBD1 (6 bases). This TCR was sampled from a man aged 40-49 years who had recovered from COVID-19. The sample comprised peripheral blood. The CDR3 spells CASSFSGGGNSPLHF. In nucleotides, the CDR3 is TGTGCCAGCAGCTTTTCGGGGGGCGGGAATTCACCCCTCCACTTT. The full variable domain, its missing parts supplied by reference TRBV7-2 and TRBJ1-6, is GAGVSQSPSNKVTEKGKDVELRCDPISGHTALYWYRQSLGQGLEFLIYFQGNSAPDKSGLPSDRFSAERTGGSVSTLTIQRTQQEDSAVYLCASSFSGGGNSPLHFGNGTRLTVT.